This T cell receptor beta chain was sequenced for a study of cytomegalovirus exposure and HLA in healthy donors. The PCR made use of 60 Vbeta and 13 Jbeta primers. The table came from immunoSEQ multiplex PCR; TCRdb's copy has only in-frame clones and leaves some out. The profile shows roughly 180,000 clones, about 77% of them singletons. Germline V gives CDR1 SGHTA, CDR2 FQGNSA. This CDR3 contains 15 residues. The V and J ends lost 3 bases and 1 base respectively, with 11 bases between them. What was sequenced was PBMCs. The genes are TRBV7-2 and TRBJ2-3; possibly TRBD1 for D (6 bases). The source is a man aged 25 to 45 in good health and CMV-seronegative. CDR3 coding DNA: TGTGCCAGCAGCTTTTGGGGGCGGGGCACAGATACGCAGTATTTT. It encodes CASSFWGRGTDTQYF.